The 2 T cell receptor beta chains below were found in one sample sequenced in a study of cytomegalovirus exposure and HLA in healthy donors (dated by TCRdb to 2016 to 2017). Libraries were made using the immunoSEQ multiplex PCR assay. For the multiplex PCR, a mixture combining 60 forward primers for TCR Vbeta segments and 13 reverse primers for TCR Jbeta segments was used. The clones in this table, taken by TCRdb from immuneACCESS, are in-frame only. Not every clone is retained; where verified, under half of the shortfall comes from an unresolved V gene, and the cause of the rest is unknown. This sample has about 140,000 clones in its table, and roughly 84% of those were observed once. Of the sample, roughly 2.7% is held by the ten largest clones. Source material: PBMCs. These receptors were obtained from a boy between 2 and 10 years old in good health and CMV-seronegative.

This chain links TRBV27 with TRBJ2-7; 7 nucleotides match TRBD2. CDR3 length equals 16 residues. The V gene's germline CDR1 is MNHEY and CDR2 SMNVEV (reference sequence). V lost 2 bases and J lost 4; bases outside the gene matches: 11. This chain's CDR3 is CASSLRWASGAYEQYF. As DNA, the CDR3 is TGTGCCAGCAGTTTAAGGTGGGCTAGCGGAGCGTACGAGCAGTACTTC.

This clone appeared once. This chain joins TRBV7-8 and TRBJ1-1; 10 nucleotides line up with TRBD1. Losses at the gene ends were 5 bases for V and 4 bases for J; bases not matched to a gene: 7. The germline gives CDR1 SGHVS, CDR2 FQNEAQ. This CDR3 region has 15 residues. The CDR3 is CASSRPTGGITEAFF. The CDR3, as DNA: TGTGCCAGCAGCCGCCCGACAGGGGGCATCACTGAAGCTTTCTTT.